The 24 T cell receptor beta chains below were found in one sample sequenced in a study of OX40 agonist ivuxolimab in advanced cancers. The protocol was immunoSEQ multiplex PCR, while the TCRdb copy is restricted to in-frame clones and leaves out a portion. The table shows 65,000 to 80,000 clones, with nearly 95% occurring only once. Source: CD4+ or CD8+ T cells sorted from blood, taken in a trial of the OX40 agonist ivuxolimab. The receptors come from an adult with an advanced solid tumor such as melanoma, head and neck, liver or kidney cancer.

The rearrangement joins TRBV9 to TRBJ2-2; 7 nucleotides align to TRBD2. The CDR3 extends over 17 amino acids. Germline V gene lookup returns CDR1 SGDLS and CDR2 YYNGEE. Trimming at V came to 0 bases and at J to 2 bases, leaving 7 bases not matched to a gene. This chain's CDR3 is CASSVDRWEGNTGELFF. The CDR3 nucleotides are TGTGCCAGCAGCGTAGATAGATGGGAGGGTAACACCGGGGAGCTGTTTTTT.

J is TRBJ2-3 and V is TRBV7-9; D gene ambiguous. V lost 1 base, J lost 4 bases, and 6 bases lay in between. The CDR3 loop spans 13 amino acids. The germline V gene has CDR1 SEHNR and CDR2 FQNEAQ (reference sequence). CDR3 sequence: CASSLVNPDTQYF. The CDR3 DNA sequence: TGTGCCAGCAGCTTAGTGAATCCAGATACGCAGTATTTT.

V is TRBV27 and J is TRBJ2-7, with TRBD2 matching 8 bases. V lost 5 bases and J lost 2; bases outside the gene matches: 8. This CDR3 contains 15 residues. Germline assignment: CDR1 MNHEY and CDR2 SMNVEV (reference sequence). The CDR3 nucleotides are TGTGCCAGCAGTACCCTTCTAGCGGGTGCCTACGAGCAGTACTTC. Amino acid sequence: CASSTLLAGAYEQYF.

V usage is TRBV7-6 and J usage is TRBJ1-1; unclear D gene. CDR1 and CDR2 from the germline V gene are SGHVS and FNYEAQ. The CDR3 extends over 14 amino acids. Trimming took off 1 base at V and 3 bases at J, with 9 bases between the two ends. The CDR3 sequence is CASSLGQAYTEAFF. In nucleotides, the CDR3 is TGTGCCAGCAGCTTAGGGCAGGCTTACACTGAAGCTTTCTTT.

The chain has TRBV2 and TRBJ1-5, with D perhaps TRBD1 (5 bases). The length of the CDR3 is 14 residues. Trimming took off 7 bases at V and 5 bases at J, with 15 bases between the two ends. In germline, CDR1 is SNHLY, CDR2 FYNNEI. CDR3 sequence: CASNPGRRDQPQHF. The CDR3, as DNA: TGTGCCAGCAACCCGGGACGCAGAGATCAGCCCCAGCATTTT. Full variable domain (rest looked up from reference TRBV2 and TRBJ1-5): EPEVTQTPSHQVTQMGQEVILRCVPISNHLYFYWYRQILGQKVEFLVSFYNNEISEKSEIFDDQFSVERPDGSNFTLKIRSTKLEDSAMYFCASNPGRRDQPQHFGDGTRLSIL.

This clone turned up a few times. The DNA of the CDR3 is TGTGCCAGTAGTTCGCTAGCGGCGGGGGGCCAATTAAGCTCCTACAATGAGCAGTTCTTC. Translating it yields CASSSLAAGGQLSSYNEQFF. The V and J genes are TRBV19 and TRBJ2-1; TRBD2 matches 8 bases. The CDR3 totals 20 residues. The V gene end was trimmed by 5 bases and the J gene end by 0 bases; junction bases not matched to a gene: 18. The germline CDR1 and CDR2 sequences are LNHDA and SQIVND (reference sequence).

The rearrangement uses TRBV4-1 and TRBJ2-5; 9 nucleotides line up with TRBD2. The J call could be wrong; TRBJ2-7 is a better fit for the DNA end. The CDR3 has 16 residues. Germline V gene sequence: CDR1 MGHRA, CDR2 YSYEKL. The CDR3 protein is CASSQATGGGAYEQYF. In DNA, the CDR3 is TGCGCCAGCAGCCAAGCCACGGGCGGGGGGGCCTACGAGCAGTACTTC.

The chain employs TRBV7-2 and TRBJ1-3; D ambiguous. V was pared by 3 bases and J by 3 bases, with 3 bases between. Germline CDR1 is SGHTA and CDR2 is FQGNSA. This CDR3 is 12 amino acids long. CDR3 region: CASSFYGNTIYF. Here the CDR3 DNA reads TGTGCCAGCAGCTTTTATGGAAACACCATATATTTT.

The chain links TRBV7-2 to TRBJ2-3, with TRBD1 as a possible D gene (6 bases). Germline loops: CDR1 SGHTA, CDR2 FQGNSA. CDR3 size: 16 residues. Trimming cost V 3 bases and J 5 bases, with 18 bases left between them. The CDR3 DNA sequence: TGTGCCAGCAGCTTGGGGGCAAAGATGTATGGAGATACGCAGTATTTT. It codes for CASSLGAKMYGDTQYF.

The rearrangement links TRBV6-1 to TRBJ1-1; D is possibly TRBD1 (5 bases). Germline V gives CDR1 MNHNS, CDR2 SASEGT. The CDR3 is 15 amino acids. Trimming took off 1 base at V and 0 bases at J, with 9 bases between the two ends. CDR3 sequence: CASSEEGLMNTEAFF. The DNA for the CDR3 is TGTGCCAGCAGTGAAGAGGGGCTAATGAACACTGAAGCTTTCTTT.

The V and J genes are TRBV4-1 and TRBJ2-7, with TRBD2 matching over 7 bases. The CDR3 extends over 15 amino acids. V was clipped by 1 base and J by 3 bases; unmatched bases: 6. CDR1 and CDR2 (germline): MGHRA, YSYEKL. This CDR3 reads CASSQVLADLYEQYF. Here the CDR3 DNA reads TGCGCCAGCAGCCAAGTCCTAGCGGACCTCTACGAGCAGTACTTC.

This clone was observed once. V gene TRBV21-1 combines with J gene TRBJ1-1; the listed D gene, TRBD1, was not tested against the DNA. TRBV21-1 is tagged as a pseudogene. There are 11 residues in the CDR3. The CDR3 protein is CASSKGTGTFF. The DNA for the CDR3 is TGTGCCAGCAGCAAGGGGACAGGGACTTTCTTT.

J is TRBJ2-6 and V is TRBV30, with D perhaps TRBD2 (5 bases). The germline CDR1 and CDR2 sequences are GTSNPN and SVGIG (reference sequence). The CDR3 sequence is 13 residues long. CDR3 in DNA: TGTGCGTCAGAGGGCGCTGGGGCCAACGTCCTGACTTTC. Its protein product is CASEGAGANVLTF. Filled out from reference TRBV30 and TRBJ2-6, the complete variable domain reads SQTIHQWPATLVQPVGSPLSLECTVEGTSNPNLYWYRQAAGRGLQLLFYSVGIGQISSEVPQNLSASRPQDRQFILSSKKLLLSDSGFYLCASEGAGANVLTFGAGSRLTVL.

The J gene is TRBJ2-1, the V gene TRBV25-1; a weak D match, TRBD2 (5 bases). V was shortened by 3 bases and J by 8 bases, with 20 bases between the two germline ends. The CDR3 extends over 16 amino acids. The germline V gene encodes CDR1 MGHDK and CDR2 SYGVNS. CDR3 DNA sequence: TGTGCCAGCAGTGATATTATCCCCGGGGAGATCGATGAGCAGTTCTTC. Translation gives CASSDIIPGEIDEQFF.

V gene TRBV19 combines with J gene TRBJ2-2; D tentatively reads TRBD1 or TRBD2 (5 bases each). CDR3 length: 13 residues. V was shortened by 3 bases and J by 6 bases, with 8 bases between the two germline ends. From germline, CDR1 is LNHDA and CDR2 SQIVND (reference sequence). CDR3 in DNA: TGTGCCAGTAGTATGAGGGGCTCCGGGGAGCTGTTTTTT. Translating gives CASSMRGSGELFF.

The CDR3 loop is CASSGVVADEQYF. The CDR3 region has the DNA TGTGCCAGCAGCGGGGTCGTGGCCGACGAGCAGTACTTC. The chain joins TRBV5-6 to TRBJ2-7; D gene uncertain. The CDR3 extends over 13 amino acids. The V end lost 4 bases, the J end lost 5 bases, and 13 bases lay between the germline ends. Germline V CDR1 and CDR2: SGHDT, YYEEEE. Combining the CDR3 with reference TRBV5-6 and TRBJ2-7 gives the whole variable domain DAGVTQSPTHLIKTRGQQVTLRCSPKSGHDTVSWYQQALGQGPQFIFQYYEEEERQRGNFPDRFSGHQFPNYSSELNVNALLLGDSALYLCASSGVVADEQYFGPGTRLTVT.

The chain carries TRBV28 and TRBJ1-5; no reliable D call. The CDR3 spans 12 residues. In germline, CDR1 is MDHEN, CDR2 SYDVKM. The V end lost 2 bases, the J end lost 6 bases, and 5 bases lay between the germline ends. Here the CDR3 DNA reads TGTGCCAGCAGTTTACAAGGTCAGCCCCAGCATTTT. Amino acid sequence: CASSLQGQPQHF.

The chain combines TRBV18 with TRBJ2-1; D is tentatively TRBD1 or TRBD2 (5 bases each). CDR3 length: 15 residues. Trimming pared 2 bases from V and 0 bases from J, leaving 8 bases between. Per the germline V gene, CDR1 is KGHSH and CDR2 is LQKENI. The CDR3 DNA follows: TGTGCCAGCTCACCATCAGGGACCTCCTACAATGAGCAGTTCTTC. Protein sequence: CASSPSGTSYNEQFF.

J is TRBJ2-1 and V is TRBV2; possible D gene TRBD2, 5 bases. The V and J ends lost 3 bases and 6 bases respectively, with 12 bases between them. Germline CDR1 reads SNHLY; CDR2 reads FYNNEI. The CDR3 is 14 amino acids. CDR3 coding DNA: TGTGCCAGCAGTGATGAGGGCCGCCGCAATGAGCAGTTCTTC. Translation gives CASSDEGRRNEQFF.

The V gene is TRBV28, the J gene TRBJ1-2; 8 nucleotides line up with TRBD1. The V gene's germline CDR1 is MDHEN and CDR2 SYDVKM. The CDR3 extends over 15 amino acids. The ends lost 3 bases at V and 1 base at J; junction bases unmatched: 4. The CDR3 sequence: CASSFATGDNYGYTF. CDR3 DNA sequence: TGTGCCAGCAGTTTCGCGACAGGGGATAACTATGGCTACACCTTC.

This rearrangement joins TRBV5-5 to TRBJ1-6; D is unclear. Trimming removed 3 bases from V and 6 bases from J, with 10 bases in between. CDR3 length: 14 residues. Germline CDR1 reads SGHKS; CDR2 reads YYEKEE (reference sequence). The CDR3 here is CASSSQYINSPLHF. In nucleotides, the CDR3 is TGTGCCAGCAGCTCGCAGTATATTAATTCACCCCTCCACTTT. Full variable domain (missing parts from reference TRBV5-5 and TRBJ1-6): DAGVTQSPTHLIKTRGQQVTLRCSPISGHKSVSWYQQVLGQGPQFIFQYYEKEERGRGNFPDRFSARQFPNYSSELNVNALLLGDSALYLCASSSQYINSPLHFGNGTRLTVT.

V is TRBV7-6 and J is TRBJ2-3, with TRBD2 matching 9 bases. V trimming: 0 bases; J trimming: 3 bases; junction bases outside the gene matches: 4. The CDR3 has 16 amino acids. CDR1 is SGHVS, CDR2 FNYEAQ, per germline. CDR3 sequence (DNA): TGTGCCAGCAGCTTAGCCGCGGGAGGGGGAACAGATACGCAGTATTTT. It specifies CASSLAAGGGTDTQYF.

The J gene is TRBJ2-2, the V gene TRBV5-8; 8 nucleotides match TRBD1. The V segment lost 2 bases and the J segment 5 bases; nucleotides outside the gene matches: 5. Per germline, CDR1 SGHTS and CDR2 YDEGEE. The CDR3 length is 15 residues. The DNA of the CDR3 is TGTGCCAGCAGCTTCGGACAGGGCTGGACCGGGGAGCTGTTTTTT. Translated, it gives CASSFGQGWTGELFF.

V gene TRBV6-6 combines with J gene TRBJ2-5; 8 bases line up with TRBD2. Germline assignment: CDR1 MNHNY and CDR2 SVGAGI (reference sequence). After removal of 0 bases from V and 2 bases from J, the junction contained 2 bases not matched to a gene. The CDR3 has 15 amino acids. CDR3 protein: CASSYSPSGQETQYF. Written as DNA, the CDR3 is TGTGCCAGCAGTTACTCGCCTAGCGGGCAAGAGACCCAGTACTTC.